The 19 T cell receptor beta chains below all came from one sample that was sequenced in a study of T cell changes during pregnancy in multiple sclerosis. Produced via immunoSEQ multiplex PCR; TCRdb's table is partial and in-frame only. Of more than 55,000 clones listed, 75% to 95% were seen once; the top ten hold around 2.2%. The sample in question was peripheral blood, obtained in the first trimester of pregnancy. Every receptor here comes from a female donor in good health, enrolled as a control in a pregnancy study.

The chain links TRBV7-9 to TRBJ2-4; D perhaps matches TRBD1 (6 bases). This CDR3 is built from 16 residues. V lost 4 bases to trimming and J lost 5 bases, with 18 bases between them. Per germline, CDR1 SEHNR and CDR2 FQNEAQ (reference sequence). CDR3 amino acids: CASSSILRGHQNIQYF. CDR3 sequence (DNA): TGTGCCAGCAGCTCCATTTTAAGGGGACACCAAAACATTCAGTACTTC.

This sequence joins TRBV27 and TRBJ2-3, with D unresolved. Germline V gene lookup returns CDR1 MNHEY and CDR2 SMNVEV (reference sequence). Trimming left V 6 bases short and J 3 bases short, with 10 bases between. The CDR3 runs 13 residues. The DNA of the CDR3 is TGTGCCAGCAGGCTCAGAATTACAGATACGCAGTATTTT. Its protein is CASRLRITDTQYF.

The CDR3 nucleotides read TGTGCCAGCAGCCAAGAGCTGACGGGAGGGGGGACCCAAGAGACCCAGTACTTC. It encodes CASSQELTGGGTQETQYF. The chain uses TRBV4-2 and TRBJ2-5, with 8 positions matching TRBD2. The CDR3 is 18 residues long. V shed 0 bases and J 1 base; nucleotides not matched to a gene: 10. Germline assignment: CDR1 LGHNA and CDR2 YNFKEQ.

This rearrangement joins TRBV5-8 to TRBJ1-5; 8 bases fit TRBD1. Germline loops: CDR1 SGHTS, CDR2 YDEGEE. V trimming: 1 base; J trimming: 6 bases; junction bases outside the gene matches: 9. The CDR3 sequence is 16 residues long. This CDR3 reads CASSLPLQGGSQPQHF. CDR3 nucleotide sequence: TGTGCCAGCAGCTTGCCCTTACAGGGGGGAAGTCAGCCCCAGCATTTT. The variable domain in full, with the rest retrieved from reference TRBV5-8 and TRBJ1-5, is EAGVTQSPTHLIKTRGQQATLRCSPISGHTSVYWYQQALGLGLQFLLWYDEGEERNRGNFPPRFSGRQFPNYSSELNVNALELEDSALYLCASSLPLQGGSQPQHFGDGTRLSIL.

This chain uses TRBV2 with TRBJ2-5; D may be TRBD2 (6 bases). The V gene's germline CDR1 is SNHLY and CDR2 FYNNEI. The CDR3 is 16 amino acids. Trimming cost V 5 bases and J 4 bases, with 20 bases left between them. The CDR3 sequence: CASSRDSRGFSETQYF. CDR3 DNA sequence: TGTGCCAGCAGTAGGGACTCGCGGGGCTTTTCAGAGACCCAGTACTTC.

This chain connects TRBV2 to TRBJ1-2; D possibly corresponds to TRBD1 (6 bases). Germline V gene data show CDR1 as SNHLY and CDR2 as FYNNEI. This CDR3 has 14 amino acids. V shed 4 bases and J shed 7 bases, with 16 bases lying between them. The CDR3 DNA is TGTGCCAGCAGTGTGGGCAGGGGTGTGGCTGGCTACACCTTC. This translates into CASSVGRGVAGYTF.

The V and J genes are TRBV4-2 and TRBJ1-4; perhaps TRBD1 as D (5 bases). CDR1 and CDR2 (germline): LGHNA, YNFKEQ. The CDR3 sequence is 16 residues long. With 1 base removed from V and 4 bases from J, the gap between germline ends came to 13 bases. Here the CDR3 reads CASSQGGAGRNEKLFF. The CDR3 DNA reads as TGTGCCAGCAGCCAAGGGGGTGCGGGGCGTAATGAAAAACTGTTTTTT.

The rearrangement links TRBV14 to TRBJ1-2; TRBD1 is a possible D gene (6 bases). The CDR3 length is 15 residues. CDR1 SGHDN and CDR2 FVKESK come from the germline V gene. The V end was cut by 4 bases, the J end by 3 bases, with 15 bases between. DNA of the CDR3: TGTGCCAGCAGCCTTACAGGGCCGGCTGACTATGGCTACACCTTC. Its translation is CASSLTGPADYGYTF.

The chain joins TRBV27 to TRBJ2-7; tentatively, D is TRBD1 (6 bases). CDR3 length: 13 amino acids. Trimming pared 8 bases from V and 2 bases from J, leaving 13 bases between. Germline V lookup: CDR1 MNHEY, CDR2 SMNVEV (reference sequence). The CDR3 is CASSSRGPYEQYF. The CDR3 nucleotides are TGTGCCAGCTCCTCCAGGGGCCCCTACGAGCAGTACTTC.

The V call is TRBV5-1, the J call TRBJ2-5; 9 bases are a match to TRBD1. Trimming at V came to 3 bases and at J to 4 bases, leaving 1 base not matched to a gene. Per germline, CDR1 SGHRS and CDR2 YFSETQ. The CDR3 extends over 13 amino acids. CDR3 nucleotide sequence: TGCGCCAGCAGCTGGGGACAGGGAGAGACCCAGTACTTC. It specifies CASSWGQGETQYF.

This chain joins TRBV25-1 and TRBJ2-1; 7 bases line up with TRBD1. The CDR3 is 13 residues long. CDR1 is MGHDK, CDR2 SYGVNS, per germline. V lost 5 bases to trimming and J lost 8 bases; unmatched junction nucleotides: 6. The CDR3 is CASSRDSWDEQFF. CDR3 DNA: TGTGCCAGCAGTCGGGACAGCTGGGATGAGCAGTTCTTC. The full variable domain, its missing parts supplied by reference TRBV25-1 and TRBJ2-1, is EADIYQTPRYLVIGTGKKITLECSQTMGHDKMYWYQQDPGMELHLIHYSYGVNSTEKGDLSSESTVSRIRTEHFPLTLESARPSHTSQYLCASSRDSWDEQFFGPGTRLTVL.

The gene calls are TRBV28 and TRBJ1-2; D is unclear. The germline CDR1 and CDR2 sequences are MDHEN and SYDVKM. The CDR3 length is 12 residues. Trimming removed 10 bases from V and 4 bases from J, with 13 bases in between. CDR3: CATGRQSYGYTF. In DNA form, the CDR3 reads TGTGCCACCGGGAGGCAGAGCTATGGCTACACCTTC.

The rearrangement uses TRBV6-1 and TRBJ1-2, with a possible D match to TRBD1 (5 bases). Trimming shortened V by 4 bases and J by 2 bases, and 8 bases separated the two germline ends. The germline gives CDR1 MNHNS, CDR2 SASEGT. The CDR3 consists of 13 residues. In nucleotides, the CDR3 is TGTGCCAGCAGTGCTTCAGGGAACTATGGCTACACCTTC. It is translated as CASSASGNYGYTF.

The CDR3 DNA reads as TGTGCCAGTAGGGTCTGGGGGACAGGGCTCCGCGGCTACACCTTC. Encoded protein: CASRVWGTGLRGYTF. V and J are TRBV19 and TRBJ1-2; 9 bases match TRBD1. With 6 bases clipped from V and 8 bases from J, the junction kept 13 bases outside the gene matches. The length of the CDR3 is 15 residues. Germline V gives CDR1 LNHDA, CDR2 SQIVND (reference sequence).

The chain joins TRBV19 to TRBJ1-1, with 7 bases matching TRBD1. Germline-derived CDR1 and CDR2 are LNHDA and SQIVND (reference sequence). The CDR3 totals 16 residues. With V trimmed by 4 bases and J by 0 bases, 8 bases remained unmatched. The DNA of the CDR3 is TGTGCCAGTAGTAGGGGACAGCGCTCAATGAACACTGAAGCTTTCTTT. Translating gives CASSRGQRSMNTEAFF.

V is TRBV5-1 and J is TRBJ1-5; 11 positions agree with TRBD1. The CDR3 runs to 16 residues. CDR1 is SGHRS, CDR2 YFSETQ, per germline. Trimming cost V 4 bases and J 3 bases; bases outside gene matches: 6. The CDR3 loop is CASSPLGQGDNQPQHF. DNA for the CDR3: TGCGCCAGCAGCCCCCTGGGACAGGGGGACAATCAGCCCCAGCATTTT.

The rearrangement joins TRBV5-1 to TRBJ1-6; D gene uncertain. The CDR3 totals 13 residues. V was shortened by 5 bases and J by 7 bases, with 10 bases between the two germline ends. Per the germline V gene, CDR1 is SGHRS and CDR2 is YFSETQ. CDR3 loop: CASSPRGNSPLHF. DNA for the CDR3: TGCGCCAGCAGTCCGAGAGGAAATTCACCCCTCCACTTT.

The chain uses TRBV19 and TRBJ1-5; the D is unclear. V was cut by 6 bases and J by 2 bases, with 14 bases left in between. Germline V CDR1 and CDR2: LNHDA, SQIVND (reference sequence). The CDR3 spans 15 residues. The CDR3 DNA sequence: TGTGCCAGTAGGATCAAGCCGGTAGGCAATCAGCCCCAGCATTTT. This sequence encodes CASRIKPVGNQPQHF.

The chain combines TRBV2 with TRBJ2-7, with a possible D match to TRBD2 (7 bases). The CDR3 has 16 amino acids. CDR1 SNHLY and CDR2 FYNNEI come from the germline V gene. Trimming cost V 7 bases and J 3 bases, with 22 bases left between them. CDR3 amino acids: CASTPGRGVLFYEQYF. In DNA, the CDR3 is TGTGCCAGCACCCCGGGGAGGGGGGTGTTATTCTACGAGCAGTACTTC.